The 10 T cell receptor beta chains below come from one sample, sequenced in a study of blood T cell repertoires in COVID-19. TCRdb's copy holds only in-frame clones and misses some; the assay was immunoSEQ multiplex PCR. The sample includes over 400,000 clones, 80% to 90% of them seen just once. Sequenced material: peripheral blood. The receptors stem from a human donor in a cohort sampled during active COVID-19.

The chain couples TRBV24-1 to TRBJ2-1; 12 bases are a match to TRBD2. After removal of 0 bases from V and 4 bases from J, the junction contained 3 bases not matched to a gene. Germline CDR1 reads KGHDR; CDR2 reads SFDVKD. CDR3 length: 17 amino acids. CDR3 DNA sequence: TGTGCCACCAGTGATTTGTCTAGCGGGAGGGCTTACAATGAGCAGTTCTTC. This sequence encodes CATSDLSSGRAYNEQFF.

The V and J genes are TRBV30 and TRBJ2-5, with 9 bases that match TRBD2. The CDR3 length is 15 residues. CDR1 and CDR2 from the germline V gene are GTSNPN and SVGIG (reference sequence). Trimming at V came to 5 bases and at J to 3 bases, leaving 10 bases not matched to a gene. DNA for the CDR3: TGTGCCTGGTCCCCCAAGACTAGCGGTAAAGAGACCCAGTACTTC. It encodes CAWSPKTSGKETQYF.

As for this clone: Other nucleotide sequences in the sample specify the same CDR3. The rearrangement joins TRBV7-3 to TRBJ1-3; TRBD1 aligns across 9 bases. The V gene's germline CDR1 is SGHTA and CDR2 FQGTGA. V shed 3 bases and J 0 bases; nucleotides not matched to a gene: 3. CDR3 length: 16 amino acids. In DNA form, the CDR3 reads TGTGCCAGCAGCTTGACAGGGGGTAACTCTGGAAACACCATATATTTT. Protein sequence: CASSLTGGNSGNTIYF.

The chain is built from TRBV6-2 or TRBV6-3 and TRBJ2-3; TRBD2 matches at 9 bases. V lost 2 bases to trimming and J lost 0 bases; unmatched junction nucleotides: 6. Germline V gives CDR1 MNHEY, CDR2 SVGEGT. The CDR3 has 17 residues. The CDR3 loop is CASSYRTSAISTDTQYF. The DNA for the CDR3 is TGTGCCAGCAGTTACCGGACTAGCGCCATTAGCACAGATACGCAGTATTTT.

The V call is TRBV28, the J call TRBJ1-2; 7 bases line up with TRBD1. Germline V CDR1 and CDR2: MDHEN, SYDVKM. This CDR3 comprises 13 residues. Trimming cost V 10 bases and J 8 bases; bases outside gene matches: 13. CDR3 protein: CATPRQGTGGYTF. CDR3 sequence (DNA): TGTGCCACCCCCCGACAGGGAACCGGGGGCTACACCTTC.

The CDR3 loop is CAIHPQDRNIQYF. The CDR3 nucleotides are TGTGCCATCCACCCCCAGGACAGAAACATTCAGTACTTC. This chain connects TRBV6-5 to TRBJ2-4; tentative D call: TRBD1 (6 bases). Germline V CDR1 and CDR2: MNHEY, SVGAGI. CDR3 length equals 13 residues. V was shortened by 10 bases and J by 6 bases, with 16 bases between the two germline ends.

J is TRBJ2-7 and V is TRBV11-2; a weak D match, TRBD2 (6 bases). The CDR3 has 17 amino acids. In germline, CDR1 is SGHAT, CDR2 FQNNGV. V lost 0 bases, J lost 2 bases, and 17 bases lay in between. CDR3 loop: CASSLDPLGGAAYEQYF. The DNA of the CDR3 is TGTGCCAGCAGCTTAGATCCCCTCGGCGGGGCCGCCTACGAGCAGTACTTC. The whole variable domain, filled in from reference TRBV11-2 and TRBJ2-7, reads EAGVAQSPRYKIIEKRQSVAFWCNPISGHATLYWYQQILGQGPKLLIQFQNNGVVDDSQLPKDRFSAERLKGVDSTLKIQPAKLEDSAVYLCASSLDPLGGAAYEQYFGPGTRLTVT.

This clone is a singleton in its sample. The chain couples TRBV30 to TRBJ2-5; 10 positions agree with TRBD2. Germline V lookup: CDR1 GTSNPN, CDR2 SVGIG (reference sequence). The CDR3 runs to 19 residues. V lost 4 bases and J lost 5; bases outside the gene matches: 22. The CDR3 DNA is TGTGCCTGGATGCGATTCCGGACTAGCGGTCGGAGGAGCCGCGAGACCCAGTACTTC. It codes for CAWMRFRTSGRRSRETQYF.

The CDR3: CASSFVHQLGDTGELFF. As DNA, the CDR3 is TGTGCCAGCAGTTTTGTACACCAGCTGGGAGACACCGGGGAGCTGTTTTTT. The chain has TRBV27 and TRBJ2-2; D may be TRBD2 (5 bases). Trimming took off 3 bases at V and 3 bases at J, with 17 bases between the two ends. Per germline, CDR1 MNHEY and CDR2 SMNVEV (reference sequence). This CDR3 is built from 17 residues.

The chain carries TRBV7-3 and TRBJ2-1; 12 nucleotides match TRBD2. Germline CDR1 SGHTA, CDR2 FQGTGA. V dropped 5 bases and J dropped 0; count of bases not matched to a gene: 5. This CDR3 spans 17 amino acids. Written as DNA, the CDR3 is TGTGCCAGCAGCCTAGCGGGAGGGCCCAGCTCCTACAATGAGCAGTTCTTC. It is translated as CASSLAGGPSSYNEQFF.